Sequencing of this T cell receptor beta chain was carried out in a study of cytomegalovirus exposure and HLA in healthy donors. In the case of this clone: Its antigen is unidentified.

PCR was performed using 60 Vbeta and 13 Jbeta primers. Produced via immunoSEQ multiplex PCR; TCRdb's table is partial and in-frame only. The sample gives roughly 100,000 clones, more than 60% of which show up once; over 7.5% is in the top ten. V dropped 5 bases and J dropped 3; count of bases not matched to a gene: 13. The germline gives CDR1 SGDLS, CDR2 YYNGEE. This CDR3 spans 17 amino acids. Regarding the study as a whole: The listing of 150 or so TCR beta chains classed them as cytomegalovirus-associated. With later analysis, a missense DCLRE1C variant became linked to TCR beta V- and J-gene trimming. TCR sequences were mostly rare, though some public TCRs occurred in many donors.

The clonotype was recovered from a woman aged 40-49 years in good health and CMV-seropositive. The V and J genes are TRBV9 and TRBJ2-2; TRBD2 matches at 7 bases. The material sequenced was PBMCs. In DNA form, the CDR3 reads TGTGCCAGCAGGGCCCAGGGACGCGGGAGTGACACCGGGGAGCTGTTTTTT. It translates to CASRAQGRGSDTGELFF. Using reference TRBV9 and TRBJ2-2 for the parts outside the CDR3, the full variable domain is DSGVTQTPKHLITATGQRVTLRCSPRSGDLSVYWYQQSLDQGLQFLIQYYNGEERAKGNILERFSAQQFPDLHSELNLSSLELGDSALYFCASRAQGRGSDTGELFFGEGSRLTVL.